These 29 T cell receptor beta chains were sequenced from one sample in a study of CD8 T cells in Susac syndrome. cDNA came from 0.5 to 1 ug RNA primed by random hexamers. One entry per CDR3 protein, called by TCRdb with MiXCR from the immunoSEQ multiplex PCR reads. The profile shows about 120,000 distinct CDR3 sequences, 85% to 95% of them singletons. Sequenced material: CD4+ T cells from PBMCs. The receptor set was obtained from a human donor in good health.

The chain carries TRBV2 and TRBJ1-1; D call uncertain. Trimming left V 6 bases short and J 5 bases short, with 13 bases between. The CDR3 totals 13 residues. Germline values: CDR1 SNHLY, CDR2 FYNNEI. The DNA for the CDR3 is TGTGCCAGCAGGGCGAGTGGGGTGACTGAAGCTTTCTTT. This codes for CASRASGVTEAFF. The variable domain in full, completed from reference TRBV2 and TRBJ1-1, reads EPEVTQTPSHQVTQMGQEVILRCVPISNHLYFYWYRQILGQKVEFLVSFYNNEISEKSEIFDDQFSVERPDGSNFTLKIRSTKLEDSAMYFCASRASGVTEAFFGQGTRLTVV.

The rearrangement uses TRBV9 and TRBJ1-1; 7 nucleotides match TRBD1. V lost 0 bases and J lost 1; bases outside the gene matches: 3. The CDR3 runs 15 residues. CDR1 and CDR2 from the germline V gene are SGDLS and YYNGEE. The CDR3 loop is CASSVGAGGNTEAFF. The CDR3 coding sequence is TGTGCCAGCAGCGTAGGTGCAGGGGGGAACACTGAAGCTTTCTTT.

This chain uses TRBV29-1 with TRBJ2-7, with 11 bases identical to TRBD1. CDR1 is SQVTM, CDR2 ANQGSEA, per germline. The CDR3 is 14 residues long. V lost 5 bases and J lost 0; bases outside the gene matches: 3. Here the CDR3 reads CSVTGQGGSYEQYF. The CDR3 DNA reads as TGCAGCGTTACGGGACAGGGGGGCTCCTACGAGCAGTACTTC.

The V call is TRBV27, the J call TRBJ2-2; 10 nucleotides agree with TRBD2. The germline V gene has CDR1 MNHEY and CDR2 SMNVEV (reference sequence). There are 15 residues in the CDR3. With V trimmed by 5 bases and J by 4 bases, 4 bases remained unmatched. CDR3 loop: CASSTRTSGTGELFF. The CDR3 DNA follows: TGTGCCAGCAGTACCCGGACTAGCGGCACCGGGGAGCTGTTTTTT.

This chain joins TRBV9 and TRBJ2-1, with 9 bases that match TRBD2. Germline V gives CDR1 SGDLS, CDR2 YYNGEE. This CDR3 has 17 residues. Unmatched junction bases numbered 6, after V lost 0 bases and J lost 2 bases. The CDR3 protein is CASSVGTSAPTYNEQFF. The DNA for the CDR3 is TGTGCCAGCAGCGTAGGGACTAGCGCCCCCACCTACAATGAGCAGTTCTTC.

V usage is TRBV5-1 and J usage is TRBJ2-1, with 7 bases lining up with TRBD2. Germline lookup yields CDR1 SGHRS and CDR2 YFSETQ. V was pared by 4 bases and J by 2 bases, with 15 bases of the junction left unmatched. This CDR3 is 18 amino acids long. CDR3 bases: TGCGCCAGCAGCCCTCGGGACTACCGGGGGGAAACCTACAATGAGCAGTTCTTC. It codes for CASSPRDYRGETYNEQFF.

The genes are TRBV30 and TRBJ2-3, with 10 bases matching TRBD2. Germline lookup yields CDR1 GTSNPN and CDR2 SVGIG (reference sequence). The CDR3 has 15 residues. V lost 7 bases and J lost 1; bases outside the gene matches: 8. CDR3 region: CASSGRRLRTDTQYF. The CDR3 nucleotides read TGTGCCTCTAGCGGGAGAAGGTTGCGCACAGATACGCAGTATTTT. Combining the CDR3 with reference TRBV30 and TRBJ2-3 gives the whole variable domain SQTIHQWPATLVQPVGSPLSLECTVEGTSNPNLYWYRQAAGRGLQLLFYSVGIGQISSEVPQNLSASRPQDRQFILSSKKLLLSDSGFYLCASSGRRLRTDTQYFGPGTRLTVL.

V and J are TRBV20-1 and TRBJ1-4; 7 positions match TRBD1. The ends lost 5 bases at V and 7 bases at J; junction bases unmatched: 10. The CDR3 has 14 residues. Germline-derived CDR1 and CDR2 are DFQATT and SNEGSKA (reference sequence). CDR3 bases: TGCAGTGCTTTACTTAGGGGGCGAAGTGAAAAACTGTTTTTT. Its protein product is CSALLRGRSEKLFF.

The chain joins TRBV27 to TRBJ2-7; TRBD2 might be the D (5 bases). The CDR3 is 14 amino acids. The V end was cut by 5 bases, the J end by 0 bases, with 11 bases between. Germline CDR1 reads MNHEY; CDR2 reads SMNVEV (reference sequence). The CDR3 sequence is CASSRSGSSYEQYF. CDR3 coding DNA: TGTGCCAGCAGTCGGAGCGGTAGCTCCTACGAGCAGTACTTC.

In this sample, this clonotype turned up once. The chain has TRBV2 and TRBJ1-1; the D is unclear. Trimming removed 6 bases at V and 1 base at J, with 12 bases between. CDR3 size: 14 residues. Germline lookup yields CDR1 SNHLY and CDR2 FYNNEI. In DNA form, the CDR3 reads TGTGCCAGCAGCCTAGACGGCGGGAACACTGAAGCTTTCTTT. The encoded protein is CASSLDGGNTEAFF. The full variable domain, its missing parts supplied by reference TRBV2 and TRBJ1-1, is EPEVTQTPSHQVTQMGQEVILRCVPISNHLYFYWYRQILGQKVEFLVSFYNNEISEKSEIFDDQFSVERPDGSNFTLKIRSTKLEDSAMYFCASSLDGGNTEAFFGQGTRLTVV.

This chain connects TRBV27 to TRBJ2-7, with D perhaps assigned TRBD1 or TRBD2 (5 bases each). CDR3 length equals 18 residues. V was pared by 4 bases and J by 0 bases, with 22 bases between. Germline CDR1 and CDR2: MNHEY and SMNVEV (reference sequence). The CDR3 is CASSSPSRGTLLSYEQYF. The CDR3 DNA reads TGTGCCAGCAGTTCGCCGTCCCGGGGCACGTTGCTCTCCTACGAGCAGTACTTC.

This chain joins TRBV3-1 and TRBJ1-6; 10 positions match TRBD1. In germline, CDR1 is LGHDT, CDR2 YNNKEL (reference sequence). Trimming at V came to 3 bases and at J to 6 bases, leaving 2 bases not matched to a gene. The length of the CDR3 is 15 residues. CDR3 in amino acids: CASSHRTGGNSPLHF. The CDR3 DNA sequence: TGTGCCAGCAGCCACCGGACAGGGGGTAATTCACCCCTCCACTTT.

V and J are TRBV2 and TRBJ2-1; TRBD1 agrees at 8 bases. The trim removed 4 bases at V and 9 bases at J, leaving 2 bases unmatched. Looked up from germline, CDR1 is SNHLY and CDR2 is FYNNEI. The CDR3 is made up of 12 amino acids. The CDR3 nucleotides are TGTGCCAGCAGTGGACAGGGGTTTGAGCAGTTCTTC. Its translation: CASSGQGFEQFF.

The chain combines TRBV27 with TRBJ2-2; perhaps TRBD2 as D (5 bases). The V gene lost 2 bases and the J gene lost 7 bases, with 23 bases spanning the gap. Germline V gene data show CDR1 as MNHEY and CDR2 as SMNVEV (reference sequence). This CDR3 has 18 residues. The CDR3 spells CASSLRLGLLRRDGELFF. The CDR3 nucleotides read TGTGCCAGCAGTTTAAGACTCGGACTTCTACGAAGGGACGGGGAGCTGTTTTTT.

The genes are TRBV20-1 and TRBJ1-1; D gene uncertain. The CDR3 spans 11 residues. V lost 6 bases and J 7 bases, leaving 12 bases between the germline ends. CDR1 DFQATT and CDR2 SNEGSKA come from the germline V gene (reference sequence). As DNA, the CDR3 is TGCAGTGCCCGAGGGCAAGATGAAGCTTTCTTT. Encoded protein: CSARGQDEAFF.

The rearrangement links TRBV23-1 to TRBJ1-1, with D uncertain. TRBV23-1 has ORF status, its function being uncertain. The CDR3 has 16 amino acids. The V end was cut by 7 bases, the J end by 4 bases, with 22 bases between. The CDR3: CASKCSIVEGTTEAFF. The DNA of the CDR3 is TGCGCCAGCAAATGCTCTATCGTCGAGGGAACCACTGAAGCTTTCTTT.

V is TRBV20-1 and J is TRBJ2-5, with TRBD2 matching 8 bases. This CDR3 is 15 amino acids long. V dropped 3 bases and J dropped 5; count of bases not matched to a gene: 11. The germline V gene has CDR1 DFQATT and CDR2 SNEGSKA (reference sequence). CDR3 protein: CSASLGSGGSETQYF. The DNA for the CDR3 is TGCAGTGCTAGTCTGGGGTCGGGAGGGTCCGAGACCCAGTACTTC.

The chain uses TRBV6-1 and TRBJ1-3; 8 bases are a match to TRBD1. Germline CDR1 is MNHNS and CDR2 is SASEGT. V dropped 5 bases and J dropped 3; count of bases not matched to a gene: 12. The CDR3 is 17 amino acids. The CDR3 loop is CASSIGPQGALGNTIYF. In DNA, the CDR3 is TGTGCCAGCAGTATAGGGCCCCAGGGGGCACTTGGAAACACCATATATTTT.

The genes are TRBV14 and TRBJ2-7; the D is unclear. CDR3 length: 13 amino acids. V was shortened by 6 bases and J by 0 bases, with 9 bases between the two germline ends. Looked up from germline, CDR1 is SGHDN and CDR2 is FVKESK. This chain's CDR3 is CASRSFDSYEQYF. The CDR3 coding sequence is TGTGCCAGCAGATCCTTTGACTCCTACGAGCAGTACTTC. The full variable domain, completed using reference TRBV14 and TRBJ2-7, is EAGVTQFPSHSVIEKGQTVTLRCDPISGHDNLYWYRRVMGKEIKFLLHFVKESKQDESGMPNNRFLAERTGGTYSTLKVQPAELEDSGVYFCASRSFDSYEQYFGPGTRLTVT.

The CDR3 bases are TGTGCCAGTAGTATCAGGTTACCTAACAATAACAATAGGCCACTGGCGGAGCAGTTCTTC. It is translated as CASSIRLPNNNNRPLAEQFF. The chain has TRBV19 and TRBJ2-1; D is ambiguous. The CDR3 covers 20 residues. The germline CDR1 and CDR2 sequences are LNHDA and SQIVND (reference sequence). With 3 bases removed from V and 10 bases from J, the gap between germline ends came to 34 bases.

The chain is built from TRBV7-2 and TRBJ2-3; 8 nucleotides agree with TRBD1. The CDR3 runs 16 residues. CDR1 is SGHTA, CDR2 FQGNSA, per germline. V was pared by 6 bases and J by 0 bases, with 8 bases of the junction left unmatched. This CDR3 reads CASRAQGALSTDTQYF. The CDR3, as DNA: TGTGCCAGCAGAGCCCAGGGGGCACTTAGCACAGATACGCAGTATTTT.

The count of this clonotype is one. V is TRBV7-2 and J is TRBJ1-5, with TRBD1 matching 7 bases. The CDR3 runs to 14 residues. V dropped 3 bases and J dropped 9; count of bases not matched to a gene: 8. Germline-derived CDR1 and CDR2 are SGHTA and FQGNSA. CDR3 sequence (DNA): TGTGCCAGCAGCTTCGACAGGGATTCGAGGCCCCAGCATTTT. Translated: CASSFDRDSRPQHF.

The chain has TRBV20-1 and TRBJ2-2; 13 bases map to TRBD2. The germline V gene has CDR1 DFQATT and CDR2 SNEGSKA (reference sequence). The CDR3 totals 18 residues. J lost 1 base, V lost 0 bases, and 5 bases had no gene match. CDR3 loop: CSARDRLAGGWNTGELFF. CDR3 bases: TGCAGTGCTAGAGATCGACTAGCGGGGGGCTGGAACACCGGGGAGCTGTTTTTT.

The rearrangement links TRBV9 to TRBJ2-7; maybe TRBD2 (6 bases). Between the trimmed V and J ends, which lost 4 bases and 5 bases, there was a span of 13 bases. CDR1 SGDLS and CDR2 YYNGEE come from the germline V gene. The CDR3 loop spans 13 amino acids. The CDR3 loop reads CASSLDAGNEQYF. As DNA, the CDR3 is TGTGCCAGCAGCCTCGATGCGGGAAACGAGCAGTACTTC.

V is TRBV30 and J is TRBJ2-3; 7 nucleotides agree with TRBD2. The CDR3 contains 13 residues. With 4 bases clipped from V and 5 bases from J, the junction kept 6 bases outside the gene matches. CDR1 and CDR2 from the germline V gene are GTSNPN and SVGIG (reference sequence). The CDR3 protein is CAWNAGVGDTQYF. In nucleotides, the CDR3 is TGTGCCTGGAACGCGGGGGTGGGAGATACGCAGTATTTT.

The chain couples TRBV3-1 to TRBJ1-1, with a tentative D call TRBD1 (6 bases). Germline V gives CDR1 LGHDT, CDR2 YNNKEL (reference sequence). V was trimmed by 5 bases and J by 1 base, leaving 20 bases between them. The CDR3 is 17 amino acids. CDR3 sequence reads: CASSKGGRSTGNTEAFF. In DNA form, the CDR3 reads TGTGCCAGCAGCAAAGGGGGTAGGTCTACTGGGAACACTGAAGCTTTCTTT. Full variable domain (remainder filled in from reference TRBV3-1 and TRBJ1-1): DTAVSQTPKYLVTQMGNDKSIKCEQNLGHDTMYWYKQDSKKFLKIMFSYNNKELIINETVPNRFSPKSPDKAHLNLHINSLELGDSAVYFCASSKGGRSTGNTEAFFGQGTRLTVV.

The chain carries TRBV6-2 or TRBV6-3 and TRBJ2-5; weak D call: TRBD1 (6 bases). With 5 bases removed from V and 3 bases from J, the gap between germline ends came to 10 bases. CDR1 and CDR2 from the germline V gene are MNHEY and SVGEGT. This CDR3 comprises 13 residues. The CDR3 region has the DNA TGTGCCAGCAGTCCCGGGACAAAAGAGACCCAGTACTTC. As protein: CASSPGTKETQYF.

The J gene is TRBJ2-2, the V gene TRBV7-9; D is ambiguous. The CDR3 consists of 14 residues. CDR1 is SEHNR and CDR2 is FQNEAQ in the germline V gene (reference sequence). Deletions cut 5 bases from V and 5 bases from J, with 12 bases between. CDR3 sequence reads: CASSLGVRTGELFF. The CDR3 DNA follows: TGTGCCAGCAGCCTTGGGGTTCGGACCGGGGAGCTGTTTTTT.

The CDR3 DNA follows: TGTGCCAGCAACGACCGGGACAGGGTCTCTGGCTACACCTTC. As protein: CASNDRDRVSGYTF. The V call is TRBV5-4, the J call TRBJ1-2; 9 bases align to TRBD1. Germline V lookup: CDR1 SGHNT, CDR2 YYREEE (reference sequence). This CDR3 comprises 14 residues. The ends lost 6 bases at V and 7 bases at J; junction bases unmatched: 10.